A single sample gave rise to the 17 T cell receptor beta chains below, sequenced in a study of molecular identifiers for immune sequencing clone quantification. TCRdb independently ran MiXCR on the PCR reads; one entry per CDR3 protein. The repertoire consists of 40,000 to 65,000 distinct CDR3 sequences, with roughly a third occurring once and the leading ten covering around 4%. The sample comprised naive CD8+ T cells from blood, with Jurkat cell RNA spiked in. Noted subset: FACS-sorted CD8+CD4-CCR7+CD45RA+ naive T cells. Every receptor here comes from a human donor in good health. Some libraries in this study had Jurkat cell RNA spiked in.

Many counts were recorded for this clonotype. The chain combines TRBV6-2 or TRBV6-3 with TRBJ2-7, with TRBD2 as a possible D gene (6 bases). Germline CDR1 reads MNHEY; CDR2 reads SVGEGT. The CDR3 sequence is 13 residues long. Trimming shortened V by 5 bases and J by 6 bases, and 14 bases separated the two germline ends. Here the CDR3 reads CASSGDSTREQYF. Here the CDR3 DNA reads TGTGCCAGCAGTGGGGACTCGACCCGCGAGCAGTACTTC.

Worth noting for this clonotype: At one of its ends the junction is not consistent with the germline gene, which may arise from a read error. J is TRBJ2-3 and V is TRBV6-5, with 8 bases fitting TRBD2. Germline CDR1 and CDR2: MNHEY and SVGAGI. CDR3 length equals 14 residues. The CDR3 protein is CASCRGGGTDTLYF. CDR3 DNA sequence: TGTGCCAGCTGCCGGGGGGGGGGCACAGATACGCTGTATTTT.

With regard to this clonotype: No DNA is shown, since the ends of the CDR3 on it are uncertain; the CDR3 is the one TCRdb lists. The CDR3 loop is CASSSSTGPGETQYF. The chain joins TRBV7-2 to TRBJ2-5; the D call of TRBD1 is as the table states it, not checked on the DNA. The CDR3 length equals 15 residues, ends included. Germline CDR1 and CDR2: SGHTA and FQGNSA.

This chain links TRBV12-5 with TRBJ2-3; 9 bases agree with TRBD2. Germline trimming cut 0 bases from V and 0 bases from J; bases unmatched to any gene: 10. The germline CDR1 and CDR2 sequences are LGHNT and FRNRAP. The CDR3 covers 19 residues. In nucleotides, the CDR3 is TGTGCTAGTGGTTTGGTACTTACTAGCGGGCGTCCTAGCACAGATACGCAGTATTTT. Residues: CASGLVLTSGRPSTDTQYF.

This clonotype was observed at least ten times. The V gene is TRBV7-9, the J gene TRBJ2-5; 8 bases are shared with TRBD1. Trimming took 4 bases from V and 1 from J; bases not matched to a gene: 5. This CDR3 spans 15 amino acids. CDR1 SEHNR and CDR2 FQNEAQ come from the germline V gene (reference sequence). CDR3 in DNA: TGTGCCAGCAGCTGGGCAGGGGGCTTCCAAGAGACCCAGTACTTC. Translating gives CASSWAGGFQETQYF.

For this clonotype: A read error may explain this, as a much larger clone is one base away. J is TRBJ2-3 and V is TRBV7-9, with 12 bases identical to TRBD2. In germline, CDR1 is SEHNR, CDR2 FQNEAQ (reference sequence). The CDR3 has 15 residues. The chain's CDR3 is CASSPLAGGSDTQNF. DNA for the CDR3: TGTGCCAGCAGCCCCCTAGCGGGAGGGTCAGATACGCAGAATTTT.

CDR3 loop: CASSFGTGADEQYF. The DNA for the CDR3 is TGTGCCAGCAGCTTCGGGACAGGGGCCGACGAGCAGTACTTC. This chain links TRBV5-6 with TRBJ2-7; 10 bases fit TRBD1. Germline CDR1 and CDR2: SGHDT and YYEEEE. Trimming at V came to 2 bases and at J to 5 bases, leaving 4 bases not matched to a gene. The CDR3 runs to 14 residues.

This clonotype was recorded many times. V gene TRBV19 combines with J gene TRBJ2-7, with 7 bases lining up with TRBD1. Unmatched junction bases numbered 12, after V lost 5 bases and J lost 5 bases. The germline gives CDR1 LNHDA, CDR2 SQIVND (reference sequence). The CDR3 contains 15 residues. The CDR3 protein is CASSDGDRLFHEQYF. For the CDR3, the DNA is TGTGCCAGTAGTGACGGGGACAGACTGTTCCACGAGCAGTACTTC. Full variable domain (rest looked up from reference TRBV19 and TRBJ2-7): DGGITQSPKYLFRKEGQNVTLSCEQNLNHDAMYWYRQDPGQGLRLIYYSQIVNDFQKGDIAEGYSVSREKKESFPLTVTSAQKNPTAFYLCASSDGDRLFHEQYFGPGTRLTVT.

A remark on this clonotype: Being one base from a much bigger clone, this may be a read error. The chain is built from TRBV29-1 and TRBJ2-3; the D is unclear. Trimming removed 8 bases at V and 3 bases at J, with 6 bases between. Germline V gene lookup returns CDR1 SQVTM and CDR2 ANQGSEA. The CDR3 is made up of 10 amino acids. Here the CDR3 DNA reads TGCAGCTCCAATACAGATACGCAGTATTTT. This gives the protein CSSNTDTQYF.

The V gene is TRBV27, the J gene TRBJ2-3; maybe TRBD2 (6 bases). Germline assignment: CDR1 MNHEY and CDR2 SMNVEV (reference sequence). The V gene lost 5 bases and the J gene lost 5 bases, with 11 bases spanning the gap. The CDR3 is 13 residues long. In DNA form, the CDR3 reads TGTGCCAGCAGTCCCGGGAGTCTAGATACGCAGTATTTT. This translates into CASSPGSLDTQYF.

Concerning this clonotype: A read error is possible here, since a much larger clone lies one base away. This chain uses TRBV28 with TRBJ2-7, with no clear D. This CDR3 region has 15 residues. Per the germline V gene, CDR1 is MDHEN and CDR2 is SYDVKM. The CDR3 here is CASRLWRSSSYEQYF. The CDR3 nucleotides are TGTGCCAGCAGATTATGGCGGAGCAGCTCCTACGAGCAGTACTTC.

The genes are TRBV4-3 and TRBJ2-3; 8 bases agree with TRBD2. With V trimmed by 0 bases and J by 2 bases, 7 bases remained unmatched. From germline, CDR1 is LGHNA and CDR2 YSLEER. This CDR3 spans 17 amino acids. CDR3 region: CASSQDVAAGVTDTQYF. As DNA, the CDR3 is TGCGCCAGCAGCCAAGATGTCGCAGCGGGAGTCACAGATACGCAGTATTTT.

Of note for this clonotype: Without the conserved terminal phenylalanine or tryptophan, this CDR3 likely stems from a read error. V is TRBV4-3 and J is TRBJ2-1; tentatively, D is TRBD2 (5 bases). The germline V gene has CDR1 LGHNA and CDR2 YSLEER. The CDR3 runs to 17 residues. V lost 0 bases and J lost 4, with 16 bases in between. CDR3: CASSQEPYPSSYNEQFI. Here the CDR3 DNA reads TGCGCCAGCAGCCAAGAGCCCTACCCTAGCTCTTACAATGAGCAGTTCATC.

This clonotype is deemed medium-sized. The genes are TRBV29-1 and TRBJ2-7; perhaps TRBD1 as D (7 bases). Germline values: CDR1 SQVTM, CDR2 ANQGSEA. The CDR3 extends over 13 amino acids. Trimming removed 0 bases from V and 6 bases from J, with 12 bases in between. The CDR3 region is CSVEDGGGGEQYF. CDR3 in DNA: TGCAGCGTTGAAGATGGAGGGGGCGGCGAGCAGTACTTC.

J is TRBJ1-1 and V is TRBV2, with 7 bases that match TRBD1. This CDR3 has 14 amino acids. V gave up 4 bases and J gave up 4 bases; unmatched junction bases: 6. From germline, CDR1 is SNHLY and CDR2 FYNNEI. The CDR3 DNA is TGTGCCAGCAGTGGAGGGACAGTTGGCACTGAAGCTTTCTTT. It translates to CASSGGTVGTEAFF. The full variable domain, completed using reference TRBV2 and TRBJ1-1, is EPEVTQTPSHQVTQMGQEVILRCVPISNHLYFYWYRQILGQKVEFLVSFYNNEISEKSEIFDDQFSVERPDGSNFTLKIRSTKLEDSAMYFCASSGGTVGTEAFFGQGTRLTVV.

The V and J genes are TRBV28 and TRBJ2-7, with a tentative D call TRBD1 (7 bases). Germline loops: CDR1 MDHEN, CDR2 SYDVKM. The CDR3 length is 15 residues. Trimming pared 5 bases from V and 5 bases from J, leaving 19 bases between. The CDR3 region is CASSPRRGPADEQYF. For the CDR3, the DNA is TGTGCCAGCAGTCCCCGGAGGGGGCCCGCCGACGAGCAGTACTTC.

V usage is TRBV7-2 and J usage is TRBJ2-5, with 10 bases matching TRBD2. J was trimmed by 4 bases and V by 3 bases; bases with no gene match: 8. This CDR3 region has 16 residues. From germline, CDR1 is SGHTA and CDR2 FQGNSA. CDR3 region: CASSLGLAPPRETQYF. As DNA, the CDR3 is TGTGCCAGCAGCTTGGGACTAGCGCCACCCCGAGAGACCCAGTACTTC.